Described below is a single T cell receptor beta chain sequence and its context. Its antigen is not identified. The CDR3 length is 16 residues. Trimming removed 4 bases from V and 7 bases from J; junction bases left unmatched: 10. The germline CDR1 and CDR2 sequences are MNHEY and SVGAGI. TCRdb's copy holds only in-frame clones and misses some; the assay was immunoSEQ multiplex PCR. The repertoire holds more than 40,000 clones, with under 75% as singletons. This entry belongs to a study of vaccination effects on CD4 cells after COVID-19. Within the ViraFEST assay, antigen-specific CD4+ T cells underwent expansion with viral peptide pools prior to sequencing. Cells that had been cultured for 10 days were the source of isolated CD4+ T cells. None of these healthy vaccinees had been infected with SARS-CoV-2 before vaccination.

The sequence derives from a human donor who received a COVID-19 vaccine. The starting material was CD4+ T cells from PBMCs cultured with HCoV-OC43 spike peptides, obtained before COVID-19 vaccination. Subset denoted: HCoV-OC43 spike overlapping peptide pool stimulation. The gene calls are TRBV6-5 and TRBJ2-7, with 13 bases matching TRBD2. Here the CDR3 DNA reads TGTGCCAGCAGTTCCGCTAGGACTAGCGGGAGAGGGGAGCAGTACTTC. Protein sequence: CASSSARTSGRGEQYF.